The entry below describes one T cell receptor (beta chain). The sample is drawn from a study of beta chain features in type 1 diabetes. Reverse transcribing all isolated RNA meant expressed TCRB transcripts were sequenced. The average read count of naive, central memory and regulatory T cell samples was approximately 4 million. Clones were read by immunoSEQ multiplex PCR, and TCRdb kept only the in-frame ones, dropping some. The sample lists some 900,000 clones, 15% to 20% occurring once. The germline V gene encodes CDR1 MNHEY and CDR2 SVGAGI. J lost 3 bases, V lost 0 bases, and 6 bases had no gene match. CDR3 length: 16 amino acids.

The sequenced sample was naive CD4+ T cells from blood. This receptor was identified in a woman aged 18-29 years in good health. This rearrangement joins TRBV6-5 to TRBJ2-7, with 9 nucleotides matching TRBD1. CDR3 sequence (DNA): TGTGCCAGCAGTTACTCGAAACAGGGGGCGAACTACGAGCAGTACTTC. This encodes CASSYSKQGANYEQYF.